This T cell receptor beta chain appears in the sequencing data of a study of T cells in localized non-small cell lung cancer. The CDR3 consists of 13 residues. Germline loops: CDR1 MNHNY, CDR2 SVGAGI (reference sequence). The trim removed 4 bases at V and 5 bases at J, leaving 1 base unmatched. In regard to this clone: Its target is not known.

Here immunoSEQ multiplex PCR was the method, and the copy in TCRdb shows in-frame clones only, minus some. This table has about 33,000 clones, around 86% appearing once. General observations from the study: Adjacent lung exhibited a median of around 60 among the 100 most abundant tumor clones. Clonality peaked in uninvolved adjacent lung rather than tumor. In the blood, greater T cell density corresponded to longer overall survival.

This clonotype was obtained from a male donor aged 60 or over with stage III lung adenocarcinoma. The chain employs TRBV6-6 and TRBJ2-2, with 7 bases that match TRBD2. Specimen: peripheral blood, collected before any cancer treatment. CDR3 sequence: CASSLGGTGELFF. Written as DNA, the CDR3 is TGTGCCAGCAGTTTGGGGGGGACCGGGGAGCTGTTTTTT.